Shown below are 3 T cell receptor beta chains from a single sample sequenced in a study of cytomegalovirus exposure and HLA in healthy donors. The PCR used 60 Vbeta and 13 Jbeta primers. The data were produced by immunoSEQ multiplex PCR, yet TCRdb's version contains in-frame clones alone and is incomplete. The data hold 200,000 or so clones, with 70% observed a single time. Sequencing was performed on PBMCs. Every receptor here comes from a man between 35 and 55 years old in good health and CMV-seropositive.

This rearrangement joins TRBV2 to TRBJ1-5, with unresolved D. V shed 2 bases and J shed 0 bases, with 5 bases lying between them. Germline loops: CDR1 SNHLY, CDR2 FYNNEI. This CDR3 contains 14 residues. The CDR3 loop is CASSELFSNQPQHF. The CDR3 nucleotides are TGTGCCAGCAGTGAATTATTTAGCAATCAGCCCCAGCATTTT.

This clone was seen more than once but under ten times. The rearrangement joins TRBV4-1 to TRBJ1-5; D unclear. CDR1 and CDR2 (germline): MGHRA, YSYEKL. Trimming cost V 2 bases and J 6 bases, with 14 bases left between them. This CDR3 contains 15 residues. The CDR3 loop reads CASSQPGFNSQPQHF. CDR3 sequence (DNA): TGCGCCAGCAGCCAACCTGGTTTCAATAGTCAGCCCCAGCATTTT.

V is TRBV5-5 and J is TRBJ2-7, with TRBD1 matching over 7 bases. The ends lost 4 bases at V and 3 bases at J; junction bases unmatched: 10. Germline-derived CDR1 and CDR2 are SGHKS and YYEKEE (reference sequence). CDR3 length: 15 amino acids. The CDR3 bases are TGTGCCAGCAGCCCTTGGTCGGGACAGAACTACGAGCAGTACTTC. Translating gives CASSPWSGQNYEQYF. The variable domain in full, completed from reference TRBV5-5 and TRBJ2-7, reads DAGVTQSPTHLIKTRGQQVTLRCSPISGHKSVSWYQQVLGQGPQFIFQYYEKEERGRGNFPDRFSARQFPNYSSELNVNALLLGDSALYLCASSPWSGQNYEQYFGPGTRLTVT.